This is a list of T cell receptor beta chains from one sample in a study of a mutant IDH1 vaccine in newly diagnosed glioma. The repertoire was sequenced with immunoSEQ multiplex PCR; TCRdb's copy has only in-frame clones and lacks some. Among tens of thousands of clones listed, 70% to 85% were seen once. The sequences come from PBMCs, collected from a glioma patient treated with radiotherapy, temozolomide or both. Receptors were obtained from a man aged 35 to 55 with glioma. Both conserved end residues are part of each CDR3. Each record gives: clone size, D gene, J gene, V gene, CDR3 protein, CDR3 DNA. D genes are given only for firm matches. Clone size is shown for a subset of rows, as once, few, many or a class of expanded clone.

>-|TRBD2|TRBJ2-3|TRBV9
CASSFGLASTDTQYF
TGTGCCAGCAGCTTCGGACTAGCTAGCACAGATACGCAGTATTTT
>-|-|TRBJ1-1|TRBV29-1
CSVLRWNTEAFF
TGCAGCGTTCTAAGGTGGAACACTGAAGCTTTCTTT
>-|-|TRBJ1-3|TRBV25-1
CASSELGGSSGNTIYF
TGTGCCAGCAGTGAATTAGGTGGCAGTTCTGGAAACACCATATATTTT
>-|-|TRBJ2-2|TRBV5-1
CASSPRTDSGTGELFF
TGCGCCAGCAGCCCGAGGACAGATTCGGGCACCGGGGAGCTGTTTTTT
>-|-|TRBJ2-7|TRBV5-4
CASSLEGASSYEQYF
TGTGCCAGCAGCTTAGAAGGTGCCAGCTCCTACGAGCAGTACTTC
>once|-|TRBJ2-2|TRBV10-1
CASSIDWVYTGELFF
TGCGCCAGCAGTATTGACTGGGTGTACACCGGGGAGCTGTTTTTT
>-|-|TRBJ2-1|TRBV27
CASSPFRPGRFF
TGTGCCAGCAGTCCCTTCCGACCGGGTCGGTTCTTC
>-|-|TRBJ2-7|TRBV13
CASGSGGPYEQYF
TGTGCCAGCGGGAGTGGCGGTCCCTACGAGCAGTACTTC
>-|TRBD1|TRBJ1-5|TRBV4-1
CASSQVTGTQPQHF
TGCGCCAGCAGCCAAGTGACAGGGACTCAGCCCCAGCATTTT
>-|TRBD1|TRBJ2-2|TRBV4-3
CASSHDTTGSGELFF
TGCGCCAGCAGCCACGATACGACAGGGTCCGGGGAGCTGTTTTTT
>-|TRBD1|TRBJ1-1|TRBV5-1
CASRLTGVTEAFF
TGCGCCAGCAGATTGACAGGGGTCACTGAAGCTTTCTTT
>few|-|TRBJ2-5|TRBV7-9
CASSHFRDEETQYF
TGTGCCAGCAGCCACTTCCGGGACGAAGAGACCCAGTACTTC
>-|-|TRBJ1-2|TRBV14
CASSQLVGYGYTF
TGTGCCAGCAGCCAACTGGTCGGCTATGGCTACACCTTC
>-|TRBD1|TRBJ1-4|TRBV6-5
CASSYGQGVEKLFF
TGTGCCAGCAGTTACGGGCAGGGGGTTGAAAAACTGTTTTTT
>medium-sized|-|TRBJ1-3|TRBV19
CASSTNSNTIYF
TGTGCCAGTAGCACCAACTCGAACACCATATATTTT
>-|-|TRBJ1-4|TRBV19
CASSDRDRSEKLFF
TGTGCCAGTAGTGACCGGGACCGGAGTGAAAAACTGTTTTTT
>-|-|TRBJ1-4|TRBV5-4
CASSSSNEKLFF
TGTGCCAGCAGCTCATCAAACGAAAAACTGTTTTTT
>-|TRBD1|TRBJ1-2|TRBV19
CASTRQGIYGYTF
TGTGCCAGTACCCGACAGGGAATCTATGGCTACACCTTC
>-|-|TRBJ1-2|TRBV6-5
CASRRRGLNYGYTF
TGTGCCAGCCGACGACGCGGTCTTAACTATGGCTACACCTTC
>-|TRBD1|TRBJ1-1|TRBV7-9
CASSLGQGNTEAFF
TGTGCCAGCAGCTTGGGACAGGGGAACACTGAAGCTTTCTTT
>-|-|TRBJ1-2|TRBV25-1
CASSGRTANYGYTF
TGTGCCAGCAGTGGACGGACAGCTAACTATGGCTACACCTTC
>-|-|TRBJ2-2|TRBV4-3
CASSQVRGGAGELFF
TGCGCCAGCAGCCAAGTACGAGGGGGGGCCGGGGAGCTGTTTTTT
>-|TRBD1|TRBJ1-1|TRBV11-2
CASSFSGQGWTEAFF
TGTGCCAGCAGCTTCTCGGGACAGGGGTGGACTGAAGCTTTCTTT
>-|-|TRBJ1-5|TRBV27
CASKGSRGAGGNQPQHF
TGTGCCAGCAAGGGCTCCAGGGGAGCTGGGGGCAATCAGCCCCAGCATTTT
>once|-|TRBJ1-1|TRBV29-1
CSANGGLNTEAFF
TGCAGCGCTAACGGGGGCTTGAACACTGAAGCTTTCTTT
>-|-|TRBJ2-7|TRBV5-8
CASSRHRVNSYEQYF
TGTGCCAGCAGCCGACACAGGGTCAACTCCTACGAGCAGTACTTC
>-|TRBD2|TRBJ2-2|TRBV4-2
CASSQGRGEPGELFF
TGTGCCAGCAGCCAAGGGCGGGGGGAACCCGGGGAGCTGTTTTTT
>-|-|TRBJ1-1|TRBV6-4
CASSVGNQAFF
TGTGCCAGCAGTGTAGGGAACCAAGCTTTCTTT
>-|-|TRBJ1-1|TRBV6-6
CASIEYTEAFF
TGTGCCAGCATCGAGTACACTGAAGCTTTCTTT
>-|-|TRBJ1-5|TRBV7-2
CASSLVSGQPQHF
TGTGCCAGCAGCTTAGTCTCGGGGCAGCCCCAGCATTTT
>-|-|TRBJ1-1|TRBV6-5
CASHREQGVSFF
TGTGCCAGTCATCGTGAACAGGGAGTGTCTTTCTTT
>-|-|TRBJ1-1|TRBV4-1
CASSQDGGRLEAFF
TGCGCCAGCAGCCAAGATGGGGGACGGCTTGAAGCTTTCTTT
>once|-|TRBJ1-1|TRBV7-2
CASSLAGLGDTEAFF
TGTGCCAGCAGCTTAGCGGGGCTAGGGGACACTGAAGCTTTCTTT
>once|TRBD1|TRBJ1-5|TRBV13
CASSSRDRGQPQHF
TGTGCCAGCAGCTCCCGGGACAGGGGACAGCCCCAGCATTTT
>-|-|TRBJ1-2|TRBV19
CASSIYSGNYGYTF
TGTGCCAGTAGTATATACTCGGGGAACTATGGCTACACCTTC
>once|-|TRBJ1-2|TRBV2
CASSEAGPKSVGRYGYTF
TGTGCCAGCAGTGAAGCGGGCCCTAAGTCGGTTGGTCGGTATGGCTACACCTTC
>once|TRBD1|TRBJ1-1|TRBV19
CASKRDRNTEAFF
TGTGCCAGTAAGCGGGACAGGAACACTGAAGCTTTCTTT
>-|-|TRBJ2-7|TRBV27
CASSLSPGPYEQYF
TGTGCCAGCAGTTTATCCCCAGGGCCCTACGAGCAGTACTTC
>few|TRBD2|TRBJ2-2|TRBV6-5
CASSPGTSGLGELFF
TGTGCCAGCAGCCCCGGGACTAGCGGACTCGGGGAGCTGTTTTTT
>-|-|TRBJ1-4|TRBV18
CASSPPEQPIEKLFF
TGTGCCAGCTCACCACCGGAGCAGCCCATAGAAAAACTGTTTTTT
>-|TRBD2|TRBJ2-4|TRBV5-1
CASSLILAGGQRDIQYF
TGCGCCAGCAGCTTGATCCTAGCGGGAGGGCAGAGGGACATTCAGTACTTC
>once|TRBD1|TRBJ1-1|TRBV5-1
CASSLFGQGGAEAFF
TGCGCCAGCAGCTTGTTCGGACAGGGCGGCGCTGAAGCTTTCTTT